The 15 T cell receptor beta chains reported below all come from one sample, sequenced in a study of shared clonotypes between healthy human individuals. Measured with immunoSEQ multiplex PCR; TCRdb has only the in-frame clones, and not every one. The data show 450,000 to 650,000 clones, around three quarters seen once. Sample: PBMCs. These receptors all come from a middle-aged woman in good health. Some clones in this sample may be carry-over from other donors' samples.

The gene calls are TRBV7-2 and TRBJ2-2; the match to TRBD2 covers 8 bases. Unmatched junction bases numbered 10, after V lost 3 bases and J lost 4 bases. Germline V CDR1 and CDR2: SGHTA, FQGNSA. CDR3 length: 17 residues. The CDR3 DNA is TGTGCCAGCAGCTTCCCCTTAGCGGGACCTCCCACCGGGGAGCTGTTTTTT. The encoded protein is CASSFPLAGPPTGELFF.

This chain links TRBV11-2 with TRBJ2-7; D not certain. CDR3 length: 14 amino acids. Germline-derived CDR1 and CDR2 are SGHAT and FQNNGV. V was clipped by 2 bases and J by 0 bases, with 8 bases between them. CDR3 sequence reads: CASSLLQSSYEQYF. In DNA form, the CDR3 reads TGTGCCAGCAGCTTACTACAGAGCTCCTACGAGCAGTACTTC.

The chain links TRBV2 to TRBJ1-4, with 8 positions matching TRBD1. Unmatched junction bases numbered 5, after V lost 6 bases and J lost 2 bases. Germline CDR1 SNHLY, CDR2 FYNNEI. CDR3 size: 15 residues. In nucleotides, the CDR3 is TGTGCCAGCAGAAGGACAGGGATTACTAATGAAAAACTGTTTTTT. This codes for CASRRTGITNEKLFF.

A word on this clone: Other DNA sequences in the sample encode the same CDR3. This CDR3 reads CASSLVGGSYNEQFF. DNA for the CDR3: TGTGCCAGCAGCTTGGTGGGCGGGTCGTACAATGAGCAGTTCTTC. The genes are TRBV5-4 and TRBJ2-1; possible D gene TRBD2, 5 bases. Germline CDR1 and CDR2: SGHNT and YYREEE (reference sequence). The CDR3 contains 15 residues. V lost 0 bases to trimming and J lost 4 bases, with 11 bases between them.

This chain uses TRBV10-3 with TRBJ1-1; TRBD1 is a possible D gene (5 bases). This CDR3 is built from 14 residues. The germline V gene encodes CDR1 ENHRY and CDR2 SYGVKD. V gave up 5 bases and J gave up 0 bases, with 10 bases separating them. This chain's CDR3 is CAISLTDMNTEAFF. The CDR3 region has the DNA TGTGCCATCAGTTTGACAGACATGAACACTGAAGCTTTCTTT.

The rearrangement uses TRBV6-1 and TRBJ2-7; possibly TRBD1 or TRBD2 for D (5 bases each). The germline gives CDR1 MNHNS, CDR2 SASEGT. The CDR3 contains 15 residues. V lost 0 bases to trimming and J lost 6 bases, with 15 bases between them. The DNA of the CDR3 is TGTGCCAGCAGTGAAGCGCTAGGGGAACGGGGCGAGCAGTACTTC. As protein: CASSEALGERGEQYF.

This chain connects TRBV19 to TRBJ2-2; D may be TRBD1 (7 bases). This CDR3 comprises 15 residues. The V end lost 6 bases, the J end lost 5 bases, and 16 bases lay between the germline ends. The germline V gene encodes CDR1 LNHDA and CDR2 SQIVND (reference sequence). CDR3 DNA sequence: TGTGCCAGTAGCCGCGGGACAGCAGGGACCGGGGAGCTGTTTTTT. Translated: CASSRGTAGTGELFF.

This clone was observed a few times. The chain recombines TRBV2 with TRBJ2-1; the match to TRBD2 covers 10 bases. The CDR3 is made up of 16 amino acids. Looked up from germline, CDR1 is SNHLY and CDR2 is FYNNEI. With V trimmed by 4 bases and J by 1 base, 4 bases remained unmatched. This chain's CDR3 is CASSVLAGGSYNEQFF. The CDR3 bases are TGTGCCAGCAGTGTATTAGCGGGAGGTTCCTACAATGAGCAGTTCTTC.

The chain uses TRBV6-4 and TRBJ1-1; 8 bases match TRBD1. The V and J ends lost 8 bases and 2 bases, in that order; junction bases with no gene match: 10. From germline, CDR1 is MRHNA and CDR2 SNTAGT. This CDR3 spans 15 amino acids. CDR3 coding DNA: TGTGCCAGCCCCGAGGCGGGACAGGATAACACTGAAGCTTTCTTT. Translation gives CASPEAGQDNTEAFF.

As for this clone: A junction end diverges from the germline sequence, so it may reflect a read error. The V and J genes are TRBV29-1 and TRBJ2-1, with 11 positions matching TRBD2. In germline, CDR1 is SQVTM, CDR2 ANQGSEA. The CDR3 runs to 13 residues. The CDR3 coding sequence is TGCAGCGCTGTACTAGCGGGAGCCGGAGAGCAGCTCTTC. Translating it yields CSAVLAGAGEQLF.

V gene TRBV7-9 combines with J gene TRBJ1-1, with D possibly TRBD1 on 6 matching bases. CDR3 length: 13 amino acids. V was cut by 4 bases and J by 11 bases, with 17 bases left in between. Germline CDR1 is SEHNR and CDR2 is FQNEAQ (reference sequence). The CDR3 protein is CASSSQGTGVAFF. In nucleotides, the CDR3 is TGTGCCAGCAGCTCCCAGGGGACCGGAGTTGCTTTCTTT.

This chain joins TRBV6-6 and TRBJ2-7; perhaps TRBD1 as D (5 bases). CDR3 size: 11 residues. V was pared by 8 bases and J by 3 bases, with 8 bases between. The V gene's germline CDR1 is MNHNY and CDR2 SVGAGI (reference sequence). The CDR3 DNA sequence: TGTGCCAGCGGGCAGGGCTACGAGCAGTACTTC. Residues: CASGQGYEQYF.

The rearrangement links TRBV2 to TRBJ1-5; D unresolved. CDR3 length: 15 residues. Trimming shortened V by 4 bases and J by 0 bases, and 10 bases separated the two germline ends. Germline CDR1 and CDR2: SNHLY and FYNNEI. The CDR3 DNA reads as TGTGCCAGCAGTGGCCGACGGCGTAGCAATCAGCCCCAGCATTTT. Amino acid sequence: CASSGRRRSNQPQHF. Based on the CDR3 plus reference TRBV2 and TRBJ1-5, the full variable domain is EPEVTQTPSHQVTQMGQEVILRCVPISNHLYFYWYRQILGQKVEFLVSFYNNEISEKSEIFDDQFSVERPDGSNFTLKIRSTKLEDSAMYFCASSGRRRSNQPQHFGDGTRLSIL.

This clone was recorded a few times. A single base is all that separates this from a far larger clone, so a read error is likely. The chain joins TRBV19 to TRBJ1-1; D unresolved. Germline CDR1 and CDR2: LNHDA and SQIVND (reference sequence). CDR3 length: 12 residues. The CDR3 nucleotides are TGTGCCGGTAGTATAGGAGGGACTGAAGCTTTCTTT. Translating gives CAGSIGGTEAFF.

This clone was counted once. The chain carries TRBV4-3 and TRBJ2-7, with 7 bases matching TRBD2. Germline CDR1 and CDR2: LGHNA and YSLEER. CDR3 size: 13 residues. V lost 1 base to trimming and J lost 3 bases; unmatched junction nucleotides: 0. CDR3: CASSQASGYEQYF. The CDR3 bases are TGCGCCAGCAGCCAAGCTAGCGGCTACGAGCAGTACTTC.